This is a list of T cell receptor beta chains from one sample in a study of identical twins. MiXCR, applied by TCRdb to the 5' RACE reads, yields one record per CDR3 protein. The profile shows roughly 1.6 million distinct CDR3 sequences, 25% to 35% of them singletons. The specimen was cord blood. These TCRs come from a newborn girl in good health. Each CDR3 is given without its conserved first and last residue. The order of the fields is V gene, J gene, clone size, CDR3 protein. Not all rows give a size; the values are once, few, many and, for expanded clones, a class.

TRBV5-1	TRBJ2-7	NA	ACSSSGLAGGYEQY
TRBV10-3	TRBJ2-1	few	AISESRDEQF
TRBV27	TRBJ2-1	many	ASSSRPQYNEQF
TRBV2	TRBJ2-7	NA	ASRGQGGLYEQY
TRBV29-1	TRBJ2-1	many	SAERQGRNEQF
TRBV7-9	TRBJ1-2	few	ASSLHLRDGYT
TRBV21-1	TRBJ2-7	NA	ASSKRGANYEQY
TRBV3-1	TRBJ2-7	few	ASSQGSIYEQY
TRBV21-1	TRBJ1-1	few	ASSPKRGQNTEAF
TRBV5-4	TRBJ1-2	few	ASSSGQVVGYGYT
TRBV7-9	TRBJ2-1	NA	ATPYGGAYNEQF
TRBV7-6	TRBJ2-1	once	ASSLMAEAAGIFNEQF
TRBV14	TRBJ2-3	many	ASSLQAGLTDTQY
TRBV25-1	TRBJ1-4	few	ASSELGTPNEKLF
TRBV7-2	TRBJ1-5	NA	ASSIRTGNNQPQH
TRBV2	TRBJ2-2	NA	ASSERYTGELF
TRBV21-1	TRBJ2-7	few	ASSKAPGQGEKDEQY
TRBV5-8	TRBJ1-5	NA	ASSLGDAYQPQH
TRBV7-2	TRBJ1-6	few	ASSAAGLYNSPLH
TRBV20-1	TRBJ2-7	few	SARGLVDYEQY
TRBV9	TRBJ1-6	NA	ASSASHNSPLH
TRBV10-3	TRBJ1-2	few	AISEGENYGYT
TRBV4-1	TRBJ2-5	NA	ASSQEHRGLLETQY
TRBV30	TRBJ1-2	NA	AWSFLQGRGYT
TRBV7-2	TRBJ2-7	many	ASSLVRQSYEQY
TRBV7-2	TRBJ2-3	NA	ASSLVPGLAGGSTDTQY
TRBV29-1	TRBJ1-4	NA	SARGPNEELF
TRBV4-2	TRBJ2-5	many	ASSPSVLGEQETQY
TRBV10-3	TRBJ2-3	NA	ATLPGGTDTQY